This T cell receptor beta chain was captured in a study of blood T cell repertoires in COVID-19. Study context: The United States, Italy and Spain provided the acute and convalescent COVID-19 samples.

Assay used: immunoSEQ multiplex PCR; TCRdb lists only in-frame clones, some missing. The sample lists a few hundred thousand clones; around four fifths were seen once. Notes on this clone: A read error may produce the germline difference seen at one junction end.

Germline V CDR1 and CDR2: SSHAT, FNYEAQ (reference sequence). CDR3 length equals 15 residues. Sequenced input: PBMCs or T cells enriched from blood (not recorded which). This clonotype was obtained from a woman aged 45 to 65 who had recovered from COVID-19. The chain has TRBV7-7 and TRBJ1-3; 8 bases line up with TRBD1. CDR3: CASTPGTGSGNTIYF. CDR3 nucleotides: TGTGCTAGCACCCCCGGGACAGGCTCTGGAAACACCATATATTTT.